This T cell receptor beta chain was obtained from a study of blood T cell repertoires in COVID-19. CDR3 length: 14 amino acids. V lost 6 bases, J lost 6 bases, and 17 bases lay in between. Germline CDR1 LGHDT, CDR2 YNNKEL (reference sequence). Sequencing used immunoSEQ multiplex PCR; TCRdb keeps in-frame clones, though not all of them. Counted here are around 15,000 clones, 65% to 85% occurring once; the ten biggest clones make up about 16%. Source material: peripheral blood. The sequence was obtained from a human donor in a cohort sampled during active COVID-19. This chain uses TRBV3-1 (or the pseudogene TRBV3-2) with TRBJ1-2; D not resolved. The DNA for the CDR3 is TGTGCCAGCAGTCTTTCTCCGGAGATTGATGGCTACACCTTC. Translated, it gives CASSLSPEIDGYTF.